This TCR beta chain was sequenced in a study of T cell responses to AZD1222 COVID-19 vaccine. Study-level information: Second-dose intervals near 4 or 12 weeks were combined.

Generated by immunoSEQ multiplex PCR, the TCRdb table keeps only in-frame clones and is missing some. The sample holds about 120,000 clones, 80% to 95% seen once. Study-wide results and caveats: Most donors were white British and more were female, and clonal diversity was possibly underestimated.

As to this clone: Its antigen is not known.

The CDR3 contains 13 residues. CDR1 and CDR2 (germline): KGHSH, LQKENI. V lost 5 bases and J lost 2, with 10 bases in between. V gene TRBV18 combines with J gene TRBJ2-7, with D possibly matching TRBD1 (6 bases). The TCR comes from an adult in good health. The sequences come from peripheral blood, collected on day 0 of AZD1222 vaccination. CDR3 residues: CASSLDRTYEQYF. The CDR3 nucleotides are TGTGCCAGCTCATTGGACAGAACCTACGAGCAGTACTTC. The full variable domain, rest sourced from reference TRBV18 and TRBJ2-7, is NAGVMQNPRHLVRRRGQEARLRCSPMKGHSHVYWYRQLPEEGLKFMVYLQKENIIDESGMPKERFSAEFPKEGPSILRIQQVVRGDSAAYFCASSLDRTYEQYFGPGTRLTVT.